This TCR beta chain appears in the sequencing data of a study of regulatory T cells in long-lasting Graves disease. Regarding time point: newly diagnosed GD, antithyroid drugs for less than 3 months. Isolated PBMC RNA provided the starting material for the TCR library. Blood from the periphery, about 9 milliliters in all, was drawn into EDTA tubes. For TCR beta, libraries came from iRepertoire HTBI primers and Arm-PCR of CDR3 regions. From the multiplex PCR reads, TCRdb called clonotypes with MiXCR, one entry per CDR3 protein. The repertoire holds 400,000 to 450,000 distinct CDR3 sequences, 14% to 15% seen once, with roughly a sixth in the top ten. This clonotype was counted at least ten times. Its antigen is still unknown. Notes on the study in general: Persistent patients shared some 2,500 public clonotypes among themselves. Newly diagnosed patients shared fewer, at some 970.

The data also belong to a second study, concerning T cells in Graves' hyperthyroidism and ophthalmopathy.

The sequencing used peripheral blood mononuclear cells (PBMCs), collected at new diagnosis, from a patient treated with antithyroid drugs. This receptor was identified in a young woman with Graves disease.

The CDR3 sequence: CASSLSFPTRSYGYTF. CDR3 coding DNA: TGTGCCAGCAGTTTATCTTTTCCGACGCGTTCCTATGGCTACACCTTC. The chain is built from TRBV27 and TRBJ1-2, with D unresolved. V gave up 0 bases and J gave up 4 bases, with 15 bases separating them. The CDR3 covers 16 residues. The V gene's germline CDR1 is MNHEY and CDR2 SMNVEV (reference sequence).